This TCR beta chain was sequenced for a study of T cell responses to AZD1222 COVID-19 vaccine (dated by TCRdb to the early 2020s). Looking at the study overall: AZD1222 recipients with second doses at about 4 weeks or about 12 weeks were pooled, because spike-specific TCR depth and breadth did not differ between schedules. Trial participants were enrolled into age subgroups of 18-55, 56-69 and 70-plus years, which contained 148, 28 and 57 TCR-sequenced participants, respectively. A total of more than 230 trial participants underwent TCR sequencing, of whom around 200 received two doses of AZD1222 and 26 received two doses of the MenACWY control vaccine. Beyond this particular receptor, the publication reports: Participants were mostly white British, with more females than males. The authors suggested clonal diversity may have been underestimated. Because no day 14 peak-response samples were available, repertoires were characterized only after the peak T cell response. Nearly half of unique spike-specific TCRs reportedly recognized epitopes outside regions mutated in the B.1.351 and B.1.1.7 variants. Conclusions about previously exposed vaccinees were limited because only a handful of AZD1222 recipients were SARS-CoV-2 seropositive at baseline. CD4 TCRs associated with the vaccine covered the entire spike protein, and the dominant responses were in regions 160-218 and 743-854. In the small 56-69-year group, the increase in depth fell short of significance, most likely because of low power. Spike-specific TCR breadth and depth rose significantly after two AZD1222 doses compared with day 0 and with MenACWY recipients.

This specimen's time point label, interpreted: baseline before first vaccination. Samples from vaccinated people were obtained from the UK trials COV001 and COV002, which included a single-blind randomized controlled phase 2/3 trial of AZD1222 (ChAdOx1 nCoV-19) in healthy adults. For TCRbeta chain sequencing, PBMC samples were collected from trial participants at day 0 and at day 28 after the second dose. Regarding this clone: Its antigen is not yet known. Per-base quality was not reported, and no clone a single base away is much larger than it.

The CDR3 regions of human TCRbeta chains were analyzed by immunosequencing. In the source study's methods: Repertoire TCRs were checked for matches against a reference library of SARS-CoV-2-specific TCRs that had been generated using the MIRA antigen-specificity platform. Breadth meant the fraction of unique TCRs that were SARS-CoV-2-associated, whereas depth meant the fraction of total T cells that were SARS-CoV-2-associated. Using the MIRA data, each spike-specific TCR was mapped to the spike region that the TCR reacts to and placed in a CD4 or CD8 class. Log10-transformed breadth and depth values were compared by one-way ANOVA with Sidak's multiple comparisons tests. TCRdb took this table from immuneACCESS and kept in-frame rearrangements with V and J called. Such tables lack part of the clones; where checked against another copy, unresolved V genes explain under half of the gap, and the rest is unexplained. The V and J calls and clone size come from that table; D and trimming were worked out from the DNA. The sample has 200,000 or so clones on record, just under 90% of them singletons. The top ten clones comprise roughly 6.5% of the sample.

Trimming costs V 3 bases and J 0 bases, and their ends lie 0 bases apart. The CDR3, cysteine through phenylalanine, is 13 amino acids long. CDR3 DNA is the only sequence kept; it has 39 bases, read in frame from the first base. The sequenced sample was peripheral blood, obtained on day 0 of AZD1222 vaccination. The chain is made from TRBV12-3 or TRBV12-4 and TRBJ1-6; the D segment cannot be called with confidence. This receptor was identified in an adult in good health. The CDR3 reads CASSFSYNSPLHF. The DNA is TGTGCCAGCAGTTTCTCCTATAATTCACCCCTCCACTTT.